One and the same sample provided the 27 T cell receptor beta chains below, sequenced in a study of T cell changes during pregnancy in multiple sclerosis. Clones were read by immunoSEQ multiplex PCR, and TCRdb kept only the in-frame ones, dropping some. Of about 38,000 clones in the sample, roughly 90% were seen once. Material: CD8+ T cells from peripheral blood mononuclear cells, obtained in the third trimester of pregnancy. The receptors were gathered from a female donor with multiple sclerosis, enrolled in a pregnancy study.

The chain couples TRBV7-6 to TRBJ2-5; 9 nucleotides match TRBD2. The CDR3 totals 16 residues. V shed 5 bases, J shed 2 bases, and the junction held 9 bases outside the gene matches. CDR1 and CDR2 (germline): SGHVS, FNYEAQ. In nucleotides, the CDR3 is TGTGCCAGCAGCAAAAGACTAGCGGAGATTCAAGAGACCCAGTACTTC. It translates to CASSKRLAEIQETQYF.

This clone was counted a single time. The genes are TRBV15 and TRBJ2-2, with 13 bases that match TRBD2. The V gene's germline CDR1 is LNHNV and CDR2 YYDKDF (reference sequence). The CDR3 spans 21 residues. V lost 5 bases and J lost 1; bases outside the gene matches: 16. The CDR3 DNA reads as TGTGCCACCAGCGACCGCTCCGGGACTAGCGGGACAGGATGGAACACCGGGGAGCTGTTTTTT. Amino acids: CATSDRSGTSGTGWNTGELFF.

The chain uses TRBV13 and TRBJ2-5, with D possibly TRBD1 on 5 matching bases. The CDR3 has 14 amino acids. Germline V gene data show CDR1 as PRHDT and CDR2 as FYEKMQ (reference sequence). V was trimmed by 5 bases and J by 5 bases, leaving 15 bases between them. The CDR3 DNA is TGTGCCAGCAGCCCCCGCAGGGTTGAGGAGACCCAGTACTTC. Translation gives CASSPRRVEETQYF.

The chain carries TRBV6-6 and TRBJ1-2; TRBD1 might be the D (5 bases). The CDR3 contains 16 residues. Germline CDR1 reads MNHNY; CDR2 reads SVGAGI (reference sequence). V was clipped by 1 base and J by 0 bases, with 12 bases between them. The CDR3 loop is CASSYLSAGPNYGYTF. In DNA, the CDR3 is TGTGCCAGCAGTTACTTGTCGGCAGGGCCTAACTATGGCTACACCTTC.

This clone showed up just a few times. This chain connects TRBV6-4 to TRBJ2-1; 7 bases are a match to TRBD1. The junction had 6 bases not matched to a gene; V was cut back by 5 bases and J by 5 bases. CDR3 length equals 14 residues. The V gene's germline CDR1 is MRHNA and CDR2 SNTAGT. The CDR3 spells CASSTTGINNEQFF. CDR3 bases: TGTGCCAGCAGTACGACAGGGATAAACAATGAGCAGTTCTTC.

CDR3 protein: CASSPGVELDTQYF. CDR3 DNA sequence: TGTGCCAGCAGCCCAGGGGTTGAGTTGGATACGCAGTATTTT. The V gene is TRBV5-4, the J gene TRBJ2-3, with D possibly being TRBD1 (6 bases). The V end lost 4 bases, the J end lost 6 bases, and 15 bases lay between the germline ends. CDR1 SGHNT and CDR2 YYREEE come from the germline V gene (reference sequence). The CDR3 loop spans 14 amino acids.

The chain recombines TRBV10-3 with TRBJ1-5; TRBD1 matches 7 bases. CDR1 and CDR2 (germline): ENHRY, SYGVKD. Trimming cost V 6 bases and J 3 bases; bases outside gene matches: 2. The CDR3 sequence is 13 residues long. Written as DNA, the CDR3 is TGTGCCATCAGCGACAGGGACAATCAGCCCCAGCATTTT. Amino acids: CAISDRDNQPQHF.

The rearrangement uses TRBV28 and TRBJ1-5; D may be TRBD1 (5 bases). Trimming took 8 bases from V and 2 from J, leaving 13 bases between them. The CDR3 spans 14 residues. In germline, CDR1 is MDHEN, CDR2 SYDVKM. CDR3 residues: CASQRGSGNQPQHF. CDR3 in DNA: TGTGCCAGCCAGCGGGGCTCGGGCAATCAGCCCCAGCATTTT.

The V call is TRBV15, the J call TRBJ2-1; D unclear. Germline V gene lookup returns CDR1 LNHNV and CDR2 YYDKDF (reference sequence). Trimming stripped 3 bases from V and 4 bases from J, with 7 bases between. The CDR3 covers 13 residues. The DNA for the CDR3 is TGTGCCACCAGCAGGGTACTTTACAATGAGCAGTTCTTC. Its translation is CATSRVLYNEQFF.

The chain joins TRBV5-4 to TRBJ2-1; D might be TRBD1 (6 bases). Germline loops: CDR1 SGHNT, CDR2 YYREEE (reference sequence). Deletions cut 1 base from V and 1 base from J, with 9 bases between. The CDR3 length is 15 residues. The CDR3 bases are TGTGCCAGCAGCTTGTTGGGGGCGTCCTACAATGAGCAGTTCTTC. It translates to CASSLLGASYNEQFF.

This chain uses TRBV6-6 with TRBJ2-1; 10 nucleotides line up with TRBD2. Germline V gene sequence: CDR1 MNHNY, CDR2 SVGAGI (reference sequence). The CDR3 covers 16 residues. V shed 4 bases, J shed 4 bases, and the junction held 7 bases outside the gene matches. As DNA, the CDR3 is TGTGCCAGCAGTTCAAACCTAGCGGGAGAGTACAATGAGCAGTTCTTC. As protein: CASSSNLAGEYNEQFF.

CDR3 protein: CASSANTNTRTYEQYF. The CDR3 DNA reads TGTGCCAGCAGCGCCAATACTAATACTCGGACCTACGAGCAGTACTTC. The genes are TRBV7-9 and TRBJ2-7; D unclear. Germline values: CDR1 SEHNR, CDR2 FQNEAQ (reference sequence). This CDR3 spans 16 amino acids. V gave up 5 bases and J gave up 2 bases, with 19 bases separating them.

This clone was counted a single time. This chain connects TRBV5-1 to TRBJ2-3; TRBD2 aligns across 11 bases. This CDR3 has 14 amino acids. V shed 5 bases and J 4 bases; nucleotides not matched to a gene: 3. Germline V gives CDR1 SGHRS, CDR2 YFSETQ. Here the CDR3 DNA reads TGCGCCAGCAGTGTAGCGGGAGGGCCAGATACGCAGTATTTT. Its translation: CASSVAGGPDTQYF.

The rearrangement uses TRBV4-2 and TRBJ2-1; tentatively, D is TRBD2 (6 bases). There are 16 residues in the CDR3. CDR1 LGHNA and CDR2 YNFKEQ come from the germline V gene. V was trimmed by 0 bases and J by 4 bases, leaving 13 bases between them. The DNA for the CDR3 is TGTGCCAGCAGCCAAGAGCGGGATAGGGATTACAATGAGCAGTTCTTC. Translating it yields CASSQERDRDYNEQFF.

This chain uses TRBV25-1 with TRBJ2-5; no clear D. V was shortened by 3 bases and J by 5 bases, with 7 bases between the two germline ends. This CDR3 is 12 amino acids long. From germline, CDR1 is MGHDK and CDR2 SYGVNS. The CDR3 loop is CASSDLSETQYF. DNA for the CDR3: TGTGCCAGCAGTGACCTTTCGGAGACCCAGTACTTC.

This CDR3 reads CATLGREDQETQYF. The CDR3 DNA follows: TGTGCCACCCTTGGGCGGGAGGATCAAGAGACCCAGTACTTC. The chain is built from TRBV7-9 and TRBJ2-5, with 8 nucleotides matching TRBD2. Germline-derived CDR1 and CDR2 are SEHNR and FQNEAQ (reference sequence). This CDR3 has 14 residues. J gave up 2 bases and V 10 bases, and 9 bases lay outside the gene matches.

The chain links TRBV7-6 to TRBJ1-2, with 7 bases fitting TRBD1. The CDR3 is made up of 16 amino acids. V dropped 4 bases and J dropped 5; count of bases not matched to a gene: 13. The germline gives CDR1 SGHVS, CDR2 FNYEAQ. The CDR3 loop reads CASSSLQGSTGYGYTF. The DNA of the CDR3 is TGTGCCAGCAGCTCCTTACAGGGGAGCACGGGATATGGCTACACCTTC. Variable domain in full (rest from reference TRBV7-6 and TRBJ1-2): GAGVSQSPRYKVTKRGQDVALRCDPISGHVSLYWYRQALGQGPEFLTYFNYEAQQDKSGLPNDRFSAERPEGSISTLTIQRTEQRDSAMYRCASSSLQGSTGYGYTFGSGTRLTVV.

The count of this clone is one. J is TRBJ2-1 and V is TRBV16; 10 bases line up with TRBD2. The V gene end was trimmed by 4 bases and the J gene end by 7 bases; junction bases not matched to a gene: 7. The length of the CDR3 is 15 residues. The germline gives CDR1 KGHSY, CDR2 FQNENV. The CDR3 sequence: CASSPSGRAINEQFF. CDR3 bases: TGTGCCAGCAGCCCCAGCGGGAGGGCCATTAATGAGCAGTTCTTC.

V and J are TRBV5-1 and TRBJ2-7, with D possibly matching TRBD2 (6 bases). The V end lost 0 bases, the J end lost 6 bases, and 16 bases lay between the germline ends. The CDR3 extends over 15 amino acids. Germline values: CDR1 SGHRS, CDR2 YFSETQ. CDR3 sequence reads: CASSLELAGGGEQYF. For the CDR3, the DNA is TGCGCCAGCAGCTTGGAACTAGCCGGAGGTGGCGAGCAGTACTTC.

CDR3 protein: CASSSGTGLLYEQYF. As DNA, the CDR3 is TGTGCCAGTAGTTCCGGGACAGGTCTACTTTACGAGCAGTACTTC. The chain combines TRBV19 with TRBJ2-7, with TRBD1 identical over 8 bases. CDR1 and CDR2 from the germline V gene are LNHDA and SQIVND (reference sequence). The ends lost 5 bases at V and 4 bases at J; junction bases unmatched: 10. This CDR3 is 15 amino acids long.

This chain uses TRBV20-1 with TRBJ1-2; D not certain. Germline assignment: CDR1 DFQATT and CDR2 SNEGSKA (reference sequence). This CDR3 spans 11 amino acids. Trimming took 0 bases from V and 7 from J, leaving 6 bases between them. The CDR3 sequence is CSARDLGGYTF. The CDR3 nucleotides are TGCAGTGCTAGAGATCTCGGTGGCTACACCTTC.

The CDR3 loop reads CASSLGVATGELFF. The CDR3 region has the DNA TGTGCCAGCAGCCTCGGGGTGGCCACCGGGGAGCTGTTTTTT. The gene calls are TRBV5-5 and TRBJ2-2, with D perhaps TRBD2 (5 bases). The CDR3 has 14 amino acids. Germline CDR1 is SGHKS and CDR2 is YYEKEE (reference sequence). V was trimmed by 4 bases and J by 4 bases, leaving 11 bases between them.

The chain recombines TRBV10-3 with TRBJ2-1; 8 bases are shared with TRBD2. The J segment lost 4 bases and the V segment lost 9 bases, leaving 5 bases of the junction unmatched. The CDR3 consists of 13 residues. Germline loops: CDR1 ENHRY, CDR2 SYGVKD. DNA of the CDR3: TGTGCCATAGCGGGAGCCGCTTACAATGAGCAGTTCTTC. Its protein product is CAIAGAAYNEQFF.

DNA of the CDR3: TGTGCCAGCAATCCATACAGAGATAGCAATCAGCCCCAGCATTTT. Translated: CASNPYRDSNQPQHF. The chain combines TRBV27 with TRBJ1-5; D is unresolved. Germline loops: CDR1 MNHEY, CDR2 SMNVEV (reference sequence). The length of the CDR3 is 15 residues. Trimming took 7 bases from V and 0 from J, leaving 13 bases between them.

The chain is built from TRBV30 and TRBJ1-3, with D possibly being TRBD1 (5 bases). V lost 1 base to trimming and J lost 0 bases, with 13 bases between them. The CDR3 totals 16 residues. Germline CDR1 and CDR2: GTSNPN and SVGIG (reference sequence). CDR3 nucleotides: TGTGCCTGGAGTGCCGCAGGGCAAAGCTCTGGAAACACCATATATTTT. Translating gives CAWSAAGQSSGNTIYF.

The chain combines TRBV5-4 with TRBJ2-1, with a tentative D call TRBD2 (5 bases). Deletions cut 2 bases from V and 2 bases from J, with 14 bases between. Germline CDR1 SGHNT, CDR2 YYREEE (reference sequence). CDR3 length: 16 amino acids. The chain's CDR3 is CASSFYSTGAYNEQFF. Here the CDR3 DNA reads TGTGCCAGCAGCTTTTACAGCACCGGGGCCTACAATGAGCAGTTCTTC.

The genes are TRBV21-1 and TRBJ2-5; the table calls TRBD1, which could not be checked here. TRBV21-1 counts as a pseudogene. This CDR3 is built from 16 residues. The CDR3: CASSWRSGRGLETQYF. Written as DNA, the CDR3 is TGTGCCAGCAGCTGGCGATCCGGCAGGGGGCTTGAGACCCAGTACTTC.